One and the same sample provided the 26 T cell receptor beta chains below, sequenced in a study of CD8+ T cells in alopecia areata. It was for roughly five patients that CD4+ cells were sorted into CD25+CD127- cells. RNA, once extracted, was reverse transcribed into cDNA for use as the sequencing template. TCRdb's copy holds only in-frame clones and misses some; the assay was immunoSEQ multiplex PCR. The sample lists approximately 40,000 clones; under 65% were seen once. Material: CD4+ Tregs sorted from blood. Source of these receptors: a human donor with alopecia areata.

This chain uses TRBV4-3 with TRBJ2-7; the D is unclear. From germline, CDR1 is LGHNA and CDR2 YSLEER. V lost 4 bases, J lost 0 bases, and 7 bases lay in between. CDR3 length equals 13 residues. The CDR3 nucleotides are TGCGCCAGCAGCCTCGCGGTCTCCTACGAGCAGTACTTC. It is translated as CASSLAVSYEQYF.

This chain joins TRBV5-1 and TRBJ2-1; a weak D match, TRBD1 (5 bases). The CDR3 spans 15 residues. The germline gives CDR1 SGHRS, CDR2 YFSETQ. V was shortened by 5 bases and J by 6 bases, with 18 bases between the two germline ends. DNA for the CDR3: TGCGCCAGCAGGTTAAGATTTGGGGCCGGCAATGAGCAGTTCTTC. Its protein product is CASRLRFGAGNEQFF.

The chain recombines TRBV28 with TRBJ2-1; TRBD2 matches 11 bases. Germline lookup yields CDR1 MDHEN and CDR2 SYDVKM. V was pared by 4 bases and J by 5 bases, with 7 bases of the junction left unmatched. The CDR3 is 16 amino acids. The CDR3 protein is CASSSDGTSGNNEQFF. The DNA for the CDR3 is TGTGCCAGCAGTTCGGATGGGACTAGCGGTAACAATGAGCAGTTCTTC. Looking up the rest from reference TRBV28 and TRBJ2-1 gives the full variable domain: DVKVTQSSRYLVKRTGEKVFLECVQDMDHENMFWYRQDPGLGLRLIYFSYDVKMKEKGDIPEGYSVSREKKERFSLILESASTNQTSMYLCASSSDGTSGNNEQFFGPGTRLTVL.

CDR3: CASSLMRSDTQYF. The DNA for the CDR3 is TGCGCCAGCAGCTTGATGAGGTCAGATACGCAGTATTTT. This chain uses TRBV5-1 with TRBJ2-3; D is undetermined. Germline V gene sequence: CDR1 SGHRS, CDR2 YFSETQ. The CDR3 spans 13 residues. V was trimmed by 1 base and J by 4 bases, leaving 7 bases between them.

The V call is TRBV7-3, the J call TRBJ2-1; D is uncertain. Trimming shortened V by 5 bases and J by 6 bases, and 14 bases separated the two germline ends. In germline, CDR1 is SGHTA, CDR2 FQGTGA. This CDR3 contains 14 residues. DNA of the CDR3: TGTGCCAGCAGCCCAGGCTCCACCGGCAATGAGCAGTTCTTC. Translation gives CASSPGSTGNEQFF.

This clone appeared once. V is TRBV28 and J is TRBJ2-4; the D call may be TRBD1 or TRBD2 (6 bases each). Germline V gene sequence: CDR1 MDHEN, CDR2 SYDVKM. V was pared by 6 bases and J by 3 bases, with 15 bases between. The CDR3 has 15 amino acids. The CDR3 DNA follows: TGTGCCAGCAGCCGTTGGGGGGCTGGCAAAAACATTCAGTACTTC. This codes for CASSRWGAGKNIQYF.

This clone has only one observation. The gene calls are TRBV5-1 and TRBJ1-2, with unresolved D. From germline, CDR1 is SGHRS and CDR2 YFSETQ. V was cut by 4 bases and J by 7 bases, with 17 bases left in between. This CDR3 has 14 residues. The CDR3 sequence is CASSQQAETSGYTF. CDR3 nucleotide sequence: TGCGCCAGCAGCCAGCAGGCGGAGACCTCTGGCTACACCTTC.

J is TRBJ1-5 and V is TRBV30; D is undetermined. V lost 1 base and J lost 15, with 22 bases in between. CDR3 size: 14 residues. The V gene's germline CDR1 is GTSNPN and CDR2 SVGIG (reference sequence). CDR3 coding DNA: TGTGCCTGGAGTGAAGGGATAAGGACGGCGAATCGGCATTTT. Its translation is CAWSEGIRTANRHF.

V is TRBV7-2 and J is TRBJ2-2, with D uncertain. This CDR3 region has 11 residues. Trimming removed 6 bases at V and 7 bases at J, with 6 bases between. Germline CDR1 reads SGHTA; CDR2 reads FQGNSA. The CDR3 protein is CASSIHGELFF. DNA for the CDR3: TGTGCCAGCAGTATTCACGGGGAGCTGTTTTTT.

This sequence joins TRBV7-2 and TRBJ2-1; tentatively, D is TRBD1 (5 bases). CDR1 and CDR2 from the germline V gene are SGHTA and FQGNSA. Trimming shortened V by 0 bases and J by 2 bases, and 5 bases separated the two germline ends. There are 14 residues in the CDR3. CDR3 sequence (DNA): TGTGCCAGCAGCTTAGCAGGGGCCTACAATGAGCAGTTCTTC. Amino acids: CASSLAGAYNEQFF.

The genes are TRBV5-1 and TRBJ2-5; 8 nucleotides align to TRBD2. V dropped 6 bases and J dropped 5; count of bases not matched to a gene: 12. CDR3 length: 15 amino acids. Germline V gene data show CDR1 as SGHRS and CDR2 as YFSETQ. The CDR3 loop reads CASTLLAGGRETQYF. In nucleotides, the CDR3 is TGCGCCAGCACCCTCCTTGCGGGGGGCCGGGAGACCCAGTACTTC.

This rearrangement joins TRBV6-5 to TRBJ2-7, with a possible D match to TRBD2 (5 bases). Germline V CDR1 and CDR2: MNHEY, SVGAGI. V lost 2 bases and J lost 6, with 8 bases in between. The length of the CDR3 is 12 residues. CDR3 residues: CASSYEGREQYF. The CDR3 coding sequence is TGTGCCAGCAGTTACGAGGGTCGCGAGCAGTACTTC.

The chain is built from TRBV7-9 and TRBJ1-2; 10 bases align to TRBD1. V gave up 1 base and J gave up 4 bases; unmatched junction bases: 6. Germline lookup yields CDR1 SEHNR and CDR2 FQNEAQ (reference sequence). The CDR3 extends over 16 amino acids. CDR3 residues: CASSLGGTGAPYGYTF. The CDR3 DNA is TGTGCCAGCAGCTTAGGAGGGACAGGGGCGCCCTATGGCTACACCTTC.

The chain carries TRBV7-2 and TRBJ2-2, with 10 positions matching TRBD1. This CDR3 has 16 residues. Trimming at V came to 6 bases and at J to 2 bases, leaving 6 bases not matched to a gene. CDR1 is SGHTA, CDR2 FQGNSA, per germline. The CDR3 coding sequence is TGTGCCAGCAGGCCCGGGACAGGGGTAAACACCGGGGAGCTGTTTTTT. Amino acid sequence: CASRPGTGVNTGELFF.

This clone was detected only a few times. The V and J genes are TRBV5-1 and TRBJ1-6, with D perhaps matching TRBD1 (5 bases). CDR1 SGHRS and CDR2 YFSETQ come from the germline V gene. Trimming removed 3 bases at V and 8 bases at J, with 12 bases between. The CDR3 consists of 14 residues. The CDR3, as DNA: TGCGCCAGCAGCTGGGGGGACCCATATTCACCCCTCCACTTT. It codes for CASSWGDPYSPLHF.

This chain connects TRBV7-9 to TRBJ1-2; D not resolved. The CDR3 has 14 amino acids. V shed 1 base and J shed 8 bases, with 14 bases lying between them. Per the germline V gene, CDR1 is SEHNR and CDR2 is FQNEAQ (reference sequence). The CDR3 bases are TGTGCCAGCAGCTTAGAAGTACGGATGAGGGGCTACACCTTC. This gives the protein CASSLEVRMRGYTF.

V usage is TRBV10-3 and J usage is TRBJ2-7; 10 nucleotides align to TRBD1. This CDR3 has 14 amino acids. Germline loops: CDR1 ENHRY, CDR2 SYGVKD. With 6 bases clipped from V and 5 bases from J, the junction kept 7 bases outside the gene matches. The DNA of the CDR3 is TGTGCCATCAGGCCCGGGACAGGGGTACACGAGCAGTACTTC. Amino acid sequence: CAIRPGTGVHEQYF.

This clone has only one observation. The chain links TRBV5-1 to TRBJ2-2; D ambiguous. This CDR3 is built from 11 residues. Trimming pared 1 base from V and 10 bases from J, leaving 5 bases between. CDR1 and CDR2 (germline): SGHRS, YFSETQ. The CDR3 DNA is TGCGCCAGCAGCTTGTGGCAGGAGCTGTTTTTT. This gives the protein CASSLWQELFF. The full variable domain, in which reference TRBV5-1 and TRBJ2-2 provide the parts outside the CDR3, is KAGVTQTPRYLIKTRGQQVTLSCSPISGHRSVSWYQQTPGQGLQFLFEYFSETQRNKGNFPGRFSGRQFSNSRSEMNVSTLELGDSALYLCASSLWQELFFGEGSRLTVL.

The chain links TRBV2 to TRBJ2-7; D unresolved. CDR1 is SNHLY and CDR2 is FYNNEI in the germline V gene. The CDR3 runs 10 residues. V was shortened by 6 bases and J by 4 bases, with 4 bases between the two germline ends. The CDR3 reads CASSEYEQYF. CDR3 DNA sequence: TGTGCCAGCAGCGAATACGAGCAGTACTTC.

By frequency in the sample, this clone is medium-sized. The V gene is TRBV5-6, the J gene TRBJ1-5; unclear D gene. Trimming stripped 0 bases from V and 3 bases from J, with 7 bases between. Looked up from germline, CDR1 is SGHDT and CDR2 is YYEEEE. There are 14 residues in the CDR3. The CDR3 nucleotides read TGTGCCAGCAGCTTGGGCCTCCCCAATCAGCCCCAGCATTTT. It translates to CASSLGLPNQPQHF.

The table lists this clone with a few counts. This chain connects TRBV9 to TRBJ2-1, with TRBD2 matching over 10 bases. The CDR3 covers 17 residues. J gave up 9 bases and V 6 bases, and 18 bases lay outside the gene matches. In germline, CDR1 is SGDLS, CDR2 YYNGEE. The CDR3 nucleotides are TGTGCCAGCACAGGGGGCTCTAGCGGGAGTACTCATAGTGAGCAGTTCTTC. This gives the protein CASTGGSSGSTHSEQFF.

This clone was seen a few times. CDR3 DNA: TGTGCCAGCAGACCACCTAGCACAGATACGCAGTATTTT. Encoded protein: CASRPPSTDTQYF. The gene calls are TRBV6-6 and TRBJ2-3; D remains ambiguous. The CDR3 is 13 residues long. Germline CDR1 is MNHNY and CDR2 is SVGAGI (reference sequence). V was cut by 6 bases and J by 0 bases, with 7 bases left in between.

This clone was found a few times. The rearrangement uses TRBV4-3 and TRBJ2-1, with TRBD1 matching over 10 bases. The trim removed 4 bases at V and 12 bases at J, leaving 6 bases unmatched. CDR3 length: 13 residues. Germline V gene lookup returns CDR1 LGHNA and CDR2 YSLEER. CDR3 region: CASSPAGTGVQFF. CDR3 bases: TGCGCCAGCAGCCCAGCGGGGACAGGGGTGCAGTTCTTC.

The chain has TRBV4-3 and TRBJ2-3; D may be TRBD2 (6 bases). The CDR3 has 14 residues. Germline V gene sequence: CDR1 LGHNA, CDR2 YSLEER. Trimming took off 4 bases at V and 4 bases at J, with 12 bases between the two ends. The chain's CDR3 is CASSRGGSSDTQYF. The DNA for the CDR3 is TGCGCCAGCAGCCGAGGAGGGAGCTCAGATACGCAGTATTTT.

V and J are TRBV4-3 and TRBJ1-2, with 10 bases that match TRBD1. The CDR3 has 15 residues. Trimming took 6 bases from V and 6 from J; bases not matched to a gene: 10. In germline, CDR1 is LGHNA, CDR2 YSLEER. Here the CDR3 DNA reads TGCGCCAGCAGGGACAGGGGGGCGATGTATAATGGCTACACCTTC. Amino acid sequence: CASRDRGAMYNGYTF.

The chain employs TRBV30 and TRBJ1-2; 8 bases fit TRBD1. The CDR3 sequence is 14 residues long. Germline lookup yields CDR1 GTSNPN and CDR2 SVGIG (reference sequence). V shed 3 bases, J shed 1 base, and the junction held 4 bases outside the gene matches. DNA of the CDR3: TGTGCCTGGAGGCGGGGACAGGATAACTATGGCTACACCTTC. This codes for CAWRRGQDNYGYTF.